Shown below are 29 T cell receptor beta chains from a single sample sequenced in a study of PD-1 blockade in classical Hodgkin lymphoma (dated by TCRdb to the early 2020s). The time point label, read with the paper, signifies: cycle 4 day 1 (C4D1), after 5 to 7 weeks of nivolumab. Every trial patient had relapsed following autologous stem cell transplantation, and prior brentuximab vedotin exposure was what differed among cohorts A, B and C. Libraries were constructed by the immunoSEQ multiplex PCR assay. Drawn from immuneACCESS, this table holds only the in-frame rearrangements with V and J called that TCRdb kept. Clones are partly lost; checked studies trace under half to an unresolved V gene and leave the rest unexplained. Recorded for this sample are tens of thousands of clones; 90% of them occurred a single time. About 14% of the sample goes to the ten largest clones. The input for sequencing was peripheral blood mononuclear cells (PBMCs), taken before the fourth cycle of nivolumab. The receptors were gathered from a human donor with classical Hodgkin lymphoma.

In this sample, this clone turned up a few times. The CDR3 spells CASSSDRGYGYGYTF. As DNA, the CDR3 is TGTGCCAGCAGTAGCGACAGGGGCTATGGATATGGCTACACCTTC. This chain uses TRBV28 with TRBJ1-2, with 8 nucleotides matching TRBD1. This CDR3 is 15 amino acids long. J gave up 5 bases and V 5 bases, and 10 bases lay outside the gene matches. Per germline, CDR1 MDHEN and CDR2 SYDVKM.

The chain carries TRBV19 and TRBJ2-7, with TRBD2 matching over 11 bases. Germline assignment: CDR1 LNHDA and CDR2 SQIVND (reference sequence). The V and J ends lost 3 bases and 5 bases, in that order; junction bases with no gene match: 6. The CDR3 is 15 amino acids. CDR3 nucleotides: TGTGCCAGTAGTATGGGGATTAGCGGGAGGGACGAGCAGTACTTC. Its translation: CASSMGISGRDEQYF.

The chain links TRBV19 to TRBJ2-1, with 9 bases identical to TRBD1. The CDR3 covers 14 residues. J was trimmed by 9 bases and V by 5 bases; bases with no gene match: 8. Germline loops: CDR1 LNHDA, CDR2 SQIVND (reference sequence). Here the CDR3 DNA reads TGTGCCAGTAGTTCGGGGACAGGGTTTATTGAGCAGTTCTTC. It yields the protein CASSSGTGFIEQFF.

The chain is built from TRBV28 and TRBJ1-5; the match to TRBD1 covers 7 bases. The V and J ends lost 6 bases and 4 bases, in that order; junction bases with no gene match: 9. From germline, CDR1 is MDHEN and CDR2 SYDVKM. This CDR3 contains 15 residues. This CDR3 reads CASSQGTVPNQPQHF. The CDR3 bases are TGTGCCAGCAGCCAGGGGACAGTTCCAAATCAGCCCCAGCATTTT.

The chain employs TRBV4-1 and TRBJ2-7, with TRBD1 as a possible D gene (6 bases). With 1 base removed from V and 2 bases from J, the gap between germline ends came to 15 bases. This CDR3 contains 16 residues. The germline V gene has CDR1 MGHRA and CDR2 YSYEKL. The CDR3 sequence is CASSQVTGLIPYEQYF. CDR3 in DNA: TGCGCCAGCAGCCAAGTTACAGGGCTAATCCCCTACGAGCAGTACTTC.

This chain connects TRBV30 to TRBJ1-5, with 7 nucleotides matching TRBD1. The CDR3 contains 15 residues. With V trimmed by 2 bases and J by 0 bases, 4 bases remained unmatched. Per the germline V gene, CDR1 is GTSNPN and CDR2 is SVGIG (reference sequence). Here the CDR3 reads CAWSYRGNSNQPQHF. Here the CDR3 DNA reads TGTGCCTGGAGTTACAGGGGAAATAGCAATCAGCCCCAGCATTTT.

V usage is TRBV28 and J usage is TRBJ2-3, with D uncertain. The V and J ends lost 5 bases and 4 bases respectively, with 13 bases between them. Germline CDR1 and CDR2: MDHEN and SYDVKM. This CDR3 has 14 residues. The CDR3 protein is CASSNKIEADTQYF. In nucleotides, the CDR3 is TGTGCCAGCAGTAATAAAATCGAGGCAGATACGCAGTATTTT.

The rearrangement joins TRBV5-1 to TRBJ2-5; D is unresolved. V lost 0 bases and J 1 base, leaving 7 bases between the germline ends. Germline V gene data show CDR1 as SGHRS and CDR2 as YFSETQ. This CDR3 has 14 amino acids. This CDR3 reads CASSLVAAQETQYF. The CDR3 coding sequence is TGCGCCAGCAGCTTGGTGGCTGCCCAAGAGACCCAGTACTTC.

V is TRBV10-3 and J is TRBJ1-5; unclear D gene. V was shortened by 7 bases and J by 9 bases, with 19 bases between the two germline ends. This CDR3 comprises 14 residues. CDR1 ENHRY and CDR2 SYGVKD come from the germline V gene. The CDR3 coding sequence is TGTGCCATCAAGAAGGGCGGCCCCGCCGGGCCCCAGCATTTT. Residues: CAIKKGGPAGPQHF.

The chain employs TRBV28 and TRBJ1-2; TRBD1 matches 8 bases. Germline V gene sequence: CDR1 MDHEN, CDR2 SYDVKM. V dropped 10 bases and J dropped 4; count of bases not matched to a gene: 14. The CDR3 is 15 residues long. The CDR3 sequence: CATNTMDRDGYGYTF. The CDR3, as DNA: TGTGCCACGAATACCATGGACAGGGATGGCTATGGCTACACCTTC.

The chain uses TRBV19 and TRBJ2-7, with D unresolved. The germline CDR1 and CDR2 sequences are LNHDA and SQIVND (reference sequence). CDR3 length equals 12 residues. Trimming shortened V by 3 bases and J by 5 bases, and 8 bases separated the two germline ends. The CDR3 region is CASSIHGDEQYF. CDR3 DNA sequence: TGTGCCAGTAGTATCCATGGAGACGAGCAGTACTTC.

Written as DNA, the CDR3 is TGCGCCAGCAGCCGTGATCGGGCAGATACGCAGTATTTT. Amino acids: CASSRDRADTQYF. J is TRBJ2-3 and V is TRBV5-1; D gene uncertain. This CDR3 has 13 amino acids. Germline CDR1 reads SGHRS; CDR2 reads YFSETQ. V was shortened by 4 bases and J by 4 bases, with 10 bases between the two germline ends.

This clone appeared once. The chain is built from TRBV27 and TRBJ2-7, with D unresolved. V dropped 6 bases and J dropped 5 bases, with 11 bases sitting between them. The CDR3 contains 12 residues. Germline V lookup: CDR1 MNHEY, CDR2 SMNVEV (reference sequence). For the CDR3, the DNA is TGTGCCAGCAGCTCCCTGGGCCACGAGCAGTACTTC. Translating it yields CASSSLGHEQYF.

The chain recombines TRBV29-1 with TRBJ2-7; 10 bases are shared with TRBD2. The germline V gene encodes CDR1 SQVTM and CDR2 ANQGSEA. V shed 1 base and J 2 bases; nucleotides not matched to a gene: 8. This CDR3 has 16 amino acids. This CDR3 is CSVEVVRLAGAYEQYF. The CDR3 DNA reads TGCAGCGTTGAAGTTGTTCGTCTAGCGGGAGCCTACGAGCAGTACTTC.

This clone has a single count. The V gene is TRBV30, the J gene TRBJ1-4; TRBD1 aligns across 9 bases. Germline trimming cut 4 bases from V and 7 bases from J; bases unmatched to any gene: 7. The CDR3 has 14 amino acids. The germline gives CDR1 GTSNPN, CDR2 SVGIG (reference sequence). The chain's CDR3 is CAWTKTGGSEKLFF. In DNA form, the CDR3 reads TGTGCCTGGACAAAGACAGGGGGGAGTGAAAAACTGTTTTTT.

The J gene is TRBJ1-5, the V gene TRBV6-1; a possible D gene is TRBD1 (5 bases). Germline-derived CDR1 and CDR2 are MNHNS and SASEGT. This CDR3 comprises 13 residues. Trimming left V 2 bases short and J 6 bases short, with 8 bases between. The CDR3 loop reads CASSERGFQPQHF. CDR3 nucleotide sequence: TGTGCCAGCAGTGAACGGGGGTTTCAGCCCCAGCATTTT.

V usage is TRBV30 and J usage is TRBJ2-3; D is unresolved. Germline values: CDR1 GTSNPN, CDR2 SVGIG (reference sequence). Trimming removed 0 bases at V and 4 bases at J, with 5 bases between. CDR3 size: 12 residues. The DNA of the CDR3 is TGTGCCTGGAGTGTACCCCCAGATACGCAGTATTTT. Translation: CAWSVPPDTQYF.

The J gene is TRBJ2-1, the V gene TRBV5-1; possibly TRBD1 or TRBD2 for D (5 bases each). With 2 bases removed from V and 9 bases from J, the gap between germline ends came to 21 bases. This CDR3 has 16 residues. Germline lookup yields CDR1 SGHRS and CDR2 YFSETQ. The CDR3 is CASSFLPWGSQAEQFF. CDR3 sequence (DNA): TGCGCCAGCAGCTTCCTACCCTGGGGGAGCCAGGCTGAGCAGTTCTTC.

This sequence joins TRBV7-2 and TRBJ1-2; D remains ambiguous. Trimming stripped 5 bases from V and 7 bases from J, with 14 bases between. Looked up from germline, CDR1 is SGHTA and CDR2 is FQGNSA. The CDR3 spans 13 residues. The CDR3 loop is CASSLGSAGGYTF. For the CDR3, the DNA is TGTGCCAGCAGCCTAGGAAGTGCGGGTGGCTACACCTTC.

This chain joins TRBV5-1 and TRBJ2-7; TRBD2 agrees at 9 bases. Germline loops: CDR1 SGHRS, CDR2 YFSETQ. This CDR3 region has 14 residues. J was trimmed by 4 bases and V by 3 bases; bases with no gene match: 5. Here the CDR3 DNA reads TGCGCCAGCAGCTCGACTAGCGGCAGTTACGAGCAGTACTTC. Protein: CASSSTSGSYEQYF.

The J gene is TRBJ2-3, the V gene TRBV5-6, with a weak D call TRBD2 (7 bases). V was cut by 4 bases and J by 4 bases, with 19 bases left in between. The CDR3 consists of 16 residues. CDR1 and CDR2 from the germline V gene are SGHDT and YYEEEE. CDR3 in amino acids: CASSRPPGGRSDTQYF. Written as DNA, the CDR3 is TGTGCCAGCAGCCGTCCCCCGGGGGGCAGGTCAGATACGCAGTATTTT.

The genes are TRBV7-6 and TRBJ2-7, with TRBD2 matching 7 bases. CDR3 length: 13 amino acids. From germline, CDR1 is SGHVS and CDR2 FNYEAQ. Trimming cost V 2 bases and J 4 bases; bases outside gene matches: 2. CDR3 coding DNA: TGTGCCAGCAGCTTAACGCGGGAGTACGAGCAGTACTTC. It yields the protein CASSLTREYEQYF.

J is TRBJ1-2 and V is TRBV28; maybe TRBD1 (6 bases). Trimming cost V 3 bases and J 2 bases, with 19 bases left between them. Germline V gives CDR1 MDHEN, CDR2 SYDVKM. The CDR3 extends over 17 amino acids. Here the CDR3 reads CASSFRGRGALNYGYTF. CDR3 coding DNA: TGTGCCAGCAGTTTCCGCGGACGGGGGGCACTAAACTATGGCTACACCTTC.

The chain couples TRBV6-5 to TRBJ2-1; a weak D match, TRBD2 (6 bases). V was cut by 7 bases and J by 0 bases, with 10 bases left in between. The CDR3 runs to 14 residues. Germline CDR1 and CDR2: MNHEY and SVGAGI. The CDR3 bases are TGTGCCAGCACGGCGGAGGGCTCCTACAATGAGCAGTTCTTC. It yields the protein CASTAEGSYNEQFF.

This clone was observed a single time. The V and J genes are TRBV5-6 and TRBJ2-7; D possibly corresponds to TRBD1 (6 bases). Germline V gene lookup returns CDR1 SGHDT and CDR2 YYEEEE. V shed 1 base and J shed 0 bases, with 8 bases lying between them. This CDR3 region has 14 residues. CDR3 in DNA: TGTGCCAGCAGCTTGTTGGACAGCTCCTACGAGCAGTACTTC. Protein sequence: CASSLLDSSYEQYF. Together with reference TRBV5-6 and TRBJ2-7, the CDR3 gives the full variable domain: DAGVTQSPTHLIKTRGQQVTLRCSPKSGHDTVSWYQQALGQGPQFIFQYYEEEERQRGNFPDRFSGHQFPNYSSELNVNALLLGDSALYLCASSLLDSSYEQYFGPGTRLTVT.

The chain couples TRBV7-6 to TRBJ2-2; D gene uncertain. The ends were cut back, 5 bases at V and 4 bases at J, with 11 bases in the middle. CDR3 size: 14 residues. CDR1 is SGHVS and CDR2 is FNYEAQ in the germline V gene. CDR3 in DNA: TGTGCCAGCAGCCCAAGCGTCAGCACCGGGGAGCTGTTTTTT. It encodes CASSPSVSTGELFF.

The chain joins TRBV5-1 to TRBJ1-1; 9 nucleotides agree with TRBD1. The CDR3 is 16 residues long. Germline CDR1 is SGHRS and CDR2 is YFSETQ. The V segment lost 2 bases and the J segment 2 bases; nucleotides outside the gene matches: 7. The CDR3 sequence: CASSLFGTGTNTEAFF. In DNA, the CDR3 is TGCGCCAGCAGCTTATTCGGGACAGGGACTAACACTGAAGCTTTCTTT.

The chain combines TRBV11-3 with TRBJ2-1; 9 nucleotides align to TRBD2. The CDR3 runs to 17 residues. Germline V CDR1 and CDR2: SGHNT, YENEEA. Germline trimming cut 4 bases from V and 6 bases from J; bases unmatched to any gene: 13. The CDR3, as DNA: TGTGCCAGCAGCTCCTTTAGTGCGGGAGGGCCCGGCAATGAGCAGTTCTTC. It codes for CASSSFSAGGPGNEQFF.

The J gene is TRBJ2-2, the V gene TRBV10-1, with a weak D call TRBD1 (5 bases). There are 14 residues in the CDR3. The germline V and J ends were trimmed by 6 bases and 4 bases, with 12 bases remaining between them. The germline CDR1 and CDR2 sequences are WNHNN and SYGVQD (reference sequence). The CDR3 bases are TGCGCCAGCAGCCCAGGGTTTGGCACCGGGGAGCTGTTTTTT. As protein: CASSPGFGTGELFF.